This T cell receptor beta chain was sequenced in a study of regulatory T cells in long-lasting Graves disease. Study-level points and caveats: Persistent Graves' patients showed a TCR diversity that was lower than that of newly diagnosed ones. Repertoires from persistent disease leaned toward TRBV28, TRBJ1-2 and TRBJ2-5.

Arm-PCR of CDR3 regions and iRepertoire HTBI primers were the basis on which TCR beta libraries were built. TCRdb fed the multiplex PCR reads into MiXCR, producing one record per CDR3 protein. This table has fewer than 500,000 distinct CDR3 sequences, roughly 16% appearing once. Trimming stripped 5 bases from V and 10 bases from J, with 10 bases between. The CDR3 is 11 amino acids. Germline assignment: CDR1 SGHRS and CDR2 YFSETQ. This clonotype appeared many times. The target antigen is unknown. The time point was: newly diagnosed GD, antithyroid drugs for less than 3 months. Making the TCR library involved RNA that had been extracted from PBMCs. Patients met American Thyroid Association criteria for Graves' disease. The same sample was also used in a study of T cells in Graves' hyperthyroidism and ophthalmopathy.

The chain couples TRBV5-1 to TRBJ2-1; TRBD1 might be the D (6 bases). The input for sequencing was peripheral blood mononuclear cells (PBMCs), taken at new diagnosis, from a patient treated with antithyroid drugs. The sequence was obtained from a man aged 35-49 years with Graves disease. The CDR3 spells CASRQGGEQFF. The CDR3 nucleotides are TGCGCCAGCAGACAGGGTGGAGAGCAGTTCTTC.